This T cell receptor beta chain was captured in a study of cytomegalovirus exposure and HLA in healthy donors. Findings and limits, study-wide: Sequence variants that were highly shared formed a cluster that was likely a sequencing artifact.

The V gene's germline CDR1 is SQVTM and CDR2 ANQGSEA. Trimming removed 1 base at V and 4 bases at J, with 12 bases between. The CDR3 contains 14 residues. Points on this clone: As yet, its antigen is unknown.

PCR amplification relied on 60 Vbeta primers (plus 13 Jbeta primers). Clones were read by immunoSEQ multiplex PCR, and TCRdb kept only the in-frame ones, dropping some. The sample has approximately 200,000 clones, 80% to 85% seen once. The TCR comes from a woman aged 18-35 years in good health and CMV-seropositive. The chain links TRBV29-1 to TRBJ2-3; weak D call: TRBD1 (5 bases). The specimen sequenced was PBMCs. CDR3 DNA: TGCAGCGTTGAAGGGCAGGGTGGGGCAGATACGCAGTATTTT. Amino acids: CSVEGQGGADTQYF.